The 28 T cell receptor beta chains listed next were all sequenced from one sample in a study of blood T cell repertoires in COVID-19. TCRdb's copy holds only in-frame clones and misses some; the assay was immunoSEQ multiplex PCR. Among around 150,000 clones listed, about 79% were seen once. Sequenced input: peripheral blood. The receptors here all came from a woman in her fifties or sixties in a cohort sampled during active or convalescent COVID-19.

The table lists this clone with a count of one. The chain links TRBV20-1 to TRBJ1-2; D unclear. Between the trimmed V and J ends, which lost 3 bases and 6 bases, there was a span of 11 bases. Germline CDR1 DFQATT, CDR2 SNEGSKA (reference sequence). This CDR3 contains 12 residues. The CDR3 protein is CSASEAADGYTF. In DNA, the CDR3 is TGCAGTGCTAGTGAGGCCGCAGATGGCTACACCTTC.

The V call is TRBV27, the J call TRBJ1-1; a weak D match, TRBD1 (6 bases). This CDR3 region has 15 residues. V lost 6 bases, J lost 2 bases, and 16 bases lay in between. From germline, CDR1 is MNHEY and CDR2 SMNVEV (reference sequence). The CDR3 reads CASRPQPGHNTEAFF. The CDR3 region has the DNA TGTGCCAGCAGGCCTCAACCGGGACACAACACTGAAGCTTTCTTT.

J is TRBJ2-1 and V is TRBV14, with D possibly matching TRBD2 (6 bases). Trimming cost V 4 bases and J 2 bases, with 15 bases left between them. This CDR3 spans 16 amino acids. Per germline, CDR1 SGHDN and CDR2 FVKESK. The CDR3 DNA sequence: TGTGCCAGCAGCCCAGACGGAGGGACCGCCTACAATGAGCAGTTCTTC. As protein: CASSPDGGTAYNEQFF.

This clone was picked up one time. The rearrangement links TRBV5-5 to TRBJ2-7, with TRBD1 as a possible D gene (6 bases). Per germline, CDR1 SGHKS and CDR2 YYEKEE (reference sequence). V was pared by 4 bases and J by 1 base, with 12 bases between. The CDR3 has 14 amino acids. This CDR3 is CASSQRQASYEQYF. CDR3 nucleotide sequence: TGTGCCAGCAGCCAACGACAGGCGTCCTACGAGCAGTACTTC.

The genes are TRBV3-1 (or the pseudogene TRBV3-2) and TRBJ2-2, with TRBD2 matching over 7 bases. Germline CDR1 is LGHDT and CDR2 is YNNKEL (reference sequence). The trim removed 2 bases at V and 4 bases at J, leaving 4 bases unmatched. The CDR3 is 15 residues long. CDR3 protein: CASSQLADFTGELFF. CDR3 nucleotide sequence: TGTGCCAGCAGCCAACTAGCGGACTTCACCGGGGAGCTGTTTTTT.

The V and J genes are TRBV11-2 and TRBJ2-5; TRBD2 aligns across 12 bases. The CDR3 covers 15 residues. Germline trimming cut 7 bases from V and 5 bases from J; bases unmatched to any gene: 8. Per germline, CDR1 SGHAT and CDR2 FQNNGV. This chain's CDR3 is CASTYTSGGTETQYF. The CDR3 DNA reads as TGTGCCAGCACCTATACTAGCGGGGGGACGGAGACCCAGTACTTC.

The chain has TRBV29-1 and TRBJ1-2; D ambiguous. In germline, CDR1 is SQVTM, CDR2 ANQGSEA. This CDR3 contains 13 residues. V dropped 4 bases and J dropped 0 bases, with 9 bases sitting between them. The CDR3, as DNA: TGCAGCGTTGTGATCGGAGCTAACTATGGCTACACCTTC. This sequence encodes CSVVIGANYGYTF.

This clone has a single count. The chain joins TRBV9 to TRBJ2-3, with D possibly TRBD2 on 5 matching bases. The CDR3 sequence is 14 residues long. V dropped 3 bases and J dropped 3 bases, with 11 bases sitting between them. The germline V gene has CDR1 SGDLS and CDR2 YYNGEE. The CDR3 loop reads CASSAGGGTDTQYF. CDR3 nucleotide sequence: TGTGCCAGCAGCGCAGGCGGCGGGACAGATACGCAGTATTTT.

As regards this clone: At one boundary the junction diverges from the germline segment, which might be a read error. The rearrangement links TRBV7-7 to TRBJ2-1; 7 nucleotides match TRBD1. This CDR3 has 15 residues. The germline gives CDR1 SSHAT, CDR2 FNYEAQ (reference sequence). The chain's CDR3 is CASSYGQAVYNEQFF. DNA for the CDR3: TGTGCTAGCAGCTACGGACAGGCCGTGTACAATGAGCAGTTCTTC.

This chain connects TRBV12-5 to TRBJ1-3; D is unresolved. The germline CDR1 and CDR2 sequences are LGHNT and FRNRAP. The ends were cut back, 1 base at V and 0 bases at J, with 7 bases in the middle. This CDR3 contains 15 residues. CDR3 sequence: CASGLDRGSGNTIYF. In DNA form, the CDR3 reads TGTGCTAGTGGTTTGGACCGCGGCTCTGGAAACACCATATATTTT.

The rearrangement uses TRBV2 and TRBJ1-1, with D maybe TRBD1 (5 bases). This CDR3 region has 15 residues. Germline loops: CDR1 SNHLY, CDR2 FYNNEI. V was shortened by 7 bases and J by 0 bases, with 15 bases between the two germline ends. The CDR3 sequence is CASKLQTGMNTEAFF. In nucleotides, the CDR3 is TGTGCCAGCAAACTACAAACAGGTATGAACACTGAAGCTTTCTTT.

This clone is a singleton in its sample. V is TRBV2 and J is TRBJ1-6; the D gene is possibly TRBD1 (5 bases). Germline V lookup: CDR1 SNHLY, CDR2 FYNNEI. Deletions cut 9 bases from V and 9 bases from J, with 12 bases between. The CDR3 is 12 residues long. The CDR3 here is CARTGGSSPLHF. CDR3 coding DNA: TGTGCCAGGACTGGGGGGAGTTCACCCCTCCACTTT.

V is TRBV3-1 (or the pseudogene TRBV3-2) and J is TRBJ1-4, with TRBD1 identical over 9 bases. In germline, CDR1 is LGHDT, CDR2 YNNKEL (reference sequence). Unmatched junction bases numbered 10, after V lost 2 bases and J lost 9 bases. The CDR3 totals 16 residues. The CDR3 DNA sequence: TGTGCCAGCAGCCAATACTTCGACAGGGGGACGAAAAAACTGTTTTTT. Its protein is CASSQYFDRGTKKLFF.

The chain carries TRBV25-1 and TRBJ1-1, with 7 nucleotides matching TRBD1. There are 14 residues in the CDR3. V shed 5 bases and J 1 base; nucleotides not matched to a gene: 4. Germline assignment: CDR1 MGHDK and CDR2 SYGVNS. CDR3 nucleotide sequence: TGTGCCAGCAGTCAGACAGGGCAGAACACTGAAGCTTTCTTT. Its protein is CASSQTGQNTEAFF.

This chain uses TRBV3-1 (or the pseudogene TRBV3-2) with TRBJ2-5; 9 bases fit TRBD2. The J segment lost 2 bases and the V segment lost 2 bases, leaving 18 bases of the junction unmatched. Per germline, CDR1 LGHDT and CDR2 YNNKEL (reference sequence). The CDR3 runs to 20 residues. DNA of the CDR3: TGTGCCAGCAGCCAACATCCCAGAGGGCTAGCGGGGTCACAGCAAGAGACCCAGTACTTC. Its translation: CASSQHPRGLAGSQQETQYF.

V and J are TRBV20-1 and TRBJ2-3; 13 nucleotides match TRBD2. Germline V lookup: CDR1 DFQATT, CDR2 SNEGSKA (reference sequence). The CDR3 has 16 amino acids. V lost 3 bases and J lost 2; bases outside the gene matches: 5. The CDR3 nucleotides are TGCAGTGCTAGTACGACTAGCGGGGGGAACACAGATACGCAGTATTTT. Protein: CSASTTSGGNTDTQYF.

This clone was detected only a few times. Compared with germline, one end of the junction differs, possibly owing to a read error. This sequence joins TRBV7-7 and TRBJ2-1; D is ambiguous. CDR1 is SSHAT and CDR2 is FNYEAQ in the germline V gene (reference sequence). This CDR3 contains 15 residues. The chain's CDR3 is CASSLAGASYNEQFF. In nucleotides, the CDR3 is TGTGCTAGCAGCTTAGCAGGAGCCTCCTACAATGAGCAGTTCTTC. The complete variable domain, with remaining parts taken from reference TRBV7-7 and TRBJ2-1, reads GAGVSQSPRYKVTKRGQDVTLRCDPISSHATLYWYQQALGQGPEFLTYFNYEAQPDKSGLPSDRFSAERPEGSISTLTIQRTEQRDSAMYRCASSLAGASYNEQFFGPGTRLTVL.

This rearrangement joins TRBV11-2 to TRBJ1-1; D gene ambiguous. CDR3 size: 14 residues. Germline-derived CDR1 and CDR2 are SGHAT and FQNNGV. The V end lost 1 base, the J end lost 4 bases, and 10 bases lay between the germline ends. CDR3 amino acids: CASSLAQAGTEAFF. The CDR3 coding sequence is TGTGCCAGCAGCTTAGCCCAGGCCGGCACTGAAGCTTTCTTT.

This clone was seen just once. The rearrangement joins TRBV7-2 to TRBJ1-5, with D possibly TRBD1 on 5 matching bases. Trimming stripped 3 bases from V and 4 bases from J, with 7 bases between. CDR3 length: 13 amino acids. Per the germline V gene, CDR1 is SGHTA and CDR2 is FQGNSA. The CDR3 DNA reads TGTGCCAGCAGCTTCCCAGGGAATCAGCCCCAGCATTTT. This codes for CASSFPGNQPQHF.

V gene TRBV28 combines with J gene TRBJ1-2, with 7 bases matching TRBD1. Trimming took 6 bases from V and 9 from J; bases not matched to a gene: 7. The CDR3 totals 12 residues. Germline V gives CDR1 MDHEN, CDR2 SYDVKM. CDR3 sequence reads: CASRRQGNRYTF. For the CDR3, the DNA is TGTGCCAGCAGAAGACAGGGTAATCGCTACACCTTC.

The rearrangement joins TRBV9 to TRBJ1-1; TRBD1 agrees at 7 bases. V lost 3 bases to trimming and J lost 0 bases; unmatched junction nucleotides: 5. The CDR3 totals 15 residues. Germline CDR1 is SGDLS and CDR2 is YYNGEE. The CDR3 DNA sequence: TGTGCCAGCAGCGCTCTGGACAGGCTGAACACTGAAGCTTTCTTT. Residues: CASSALDRLNTEAFF.

This clone occurred many times. The V call is TRBV20-1, the J call TRBJ2-1, with a weak D call TRBD2 (6 bases). The CDR3 length is 15 residues. Germline values: CDR1 DFQATT, CDR2 SNEGSKA (reference sequence). The ends were cut back, 3 bases at V and 4 bases at J, with 16 bases in the middle. For the CDR3, the DNA is TGCAGTGCTAGTGCGGGACTCCCTCCTTACAATGAGCAGTTCTTC. This translates into CSASAGLPPYNEQFF.

V and J are TRBV10-3 and TRBJ2-3; 10 nucleotides match TRBD2. CDR3 size: 14 residues. V lost 5 bases and J lost 4; bases outside the gene matches: 3. The germline CDR1 and CDR2 sequences are ENHRY and SYGVKD. DNA for the CDR3: TGTGCCATCAGTAGCGGGGGGGTGCCAGATACGCAGTATTTT. This gives the protein CAISSGGVPDTQYF.

V usage is TRBV7-2 and J usage is TRBJ1-1; D may be TRBD1 (6 bases). The CDR3 has 13 amino acids. Germline V gene lookup returns CDR1 SGHTA and CDR2 FQGNSA. V lost 1 base to trimming and J lost 8 bases, with 11 bases between them. This CDR3 is CASSLEPGVEAFF. CDR3 DNA: TGTGCCAGCAGCTTAGAGCCAGGGGTAGAAGCTTTCTTT.

This clone was detected a few times. V usage is TRBV15 and J usage is TRBJ1-6; 9 bases line up with TRBD1. The CDR3 contains 21 residues. Germline loops: CDR1 LNHNV, CDR2 YYDKDF (reference sequence). Trimming took 0 bases from V and 1 from J; bases not matched to a gene: 13. The CDR3 loop is CATSREVTNRGRWSYNSPLHF. The CDR3 DNA reads TGTGCCACCAGCAGAGAGGTAACTAACAGGGGGCGTTGGTCCTATAATTCACCCCTCCACTTT.

This chain joins TRBV7-9 and TRBJ1-5, with a possible D match to TRBD1 (5 bases). Germline V lookup: CDR1 SEHNR, CDR2 FQNEAQ (reference sequence). This CDR3 has 15 amino acids. V dropped 5 bases and J dropped 5 bases, with 16 bases sitting between them. The CDR3 here is CASSQGTFGDQPQHF. The CDR3 coding sequence is TGTGCCAGCAGCCAAGGGACTTTCGGGGATCAGCCCCAGCATTTT.

For the CDR3, the DNA is TGCAGCGTTGAGGAGGGAGGGTATGGCTACACCTTC. Its translation: CSVEEGGYGYTF. V and J are TRBV29-1 and TRBJ1-2; no definite D call. The germline CDR1 and CDR2 sequences are SQVTM and ANQGSEA. V lost 3 bases and J lost 5, with 10 bases in between. The CDR3 spans 12 residues.

The chain carries TRBV6-1 and TRBJ1-2; D not certain. Trimming stripped 1 base from V and 8 bases from J, with 11 bases between. The germline V gene has CDR1 MNHNS and CDR2 SASEGT. The CDR3 totals 13 residues. The CDR3 reads CASSEVGGQGYTF. CDR3 DNA: TGTGCCAGCAGTGAAGTTGGAGGGCAAGGCTACACCTTC.